This T cell receptor (beta chain) was retrieved from a study of blood T cells in healthy people across ages (dated by TCRdb to 2015 to 2017). Background for the entire study: In model experiments, template switching captured about one uniquely barcoded TCR beta cDNA molecule for every two T cells. Using deep sequencing normalized with unique cDNA molecular identifiers, the study measured how TCR beta repertoire diversity changes with age. Four age groups were formed from the donors: young (average 16 years), middle-aged (approximately 41), aged (about 62) and long-lived (about 80). To avoid experimental bias, donors of different ages were randomly spread across the sequencing lanes. Two additional independent replicas of 1 million unique cDNA reads from the same blood draw were analyzed for two donors (one aged 18 to 29 and one aged 80 or older). The research as a whole found: Total diversity estimates from one million sequenced T cells were considered lower bounds and underestimates. Since profiling was done on bulk unsorted PBMCs, naive and antigen-experienced compartments could not be conclusively compared. As age increased, observed TCR beta diversity per million T cells dropped in a roughly linear way, and a significant reduction was already evident by age about 40. Observed TCR beta diversity correlated strongly with the percentage of naive T cells measured by flow cytometry. The CMV infection status of donors was not known, potentially confounding age-related changes in expanded clonotypes. The long-lived group showed more naive CD4+ T cells, fewer expanded clones and increased TCR diversity than the aged group, suggesting age selection.

Many counts were recorded for this clonotype. Which antigen it targets is not known. Base qualities are not provided; no much larger clone lies one nucleotide away. The approximately 40 donors, aged roughly 6 to 95 years, were systemically healthy Caucasian individuals from Russia. Each donor gave about 10 milliliters of peripheral blood, drawn into EDTA-treated Vacutainer tubes. PBMCs were isolated by Ficoll-Paque density-gradient centrifugation, with at least 7 million obtained per sample. Total RNA was extracted from PBMCs with Trizol reagent, with at least 5 micrograms obtained per sample. Naive CD45RAhigh/CD27high T cell percentages were measured by flow cytometry on a PBMC aliquot from every donor. Libraries were prepared through 5' RACE. The instrument was an Illumina HiSeq 2500. The second PCR ran for about 6 to 11 cycles and used a J-beta primer mix along with a sample-barcoded 5' primer. A template-switch 5' adaptor carrying 12 random nucleotides introduced a unique molecular identifier onto each TCR beta cDNA molecule. At least 3 million CDR3-containing paired-end reads were obtained from each sample. First-strand cDNA synthesis was performed from all RNA using the Mint cDNA synthesis kit, with priming by a TRBC-specific oligonucleotide. All cDNA was treated with uracil-DNA glycosylase and then went through a first 18-cycle PCR with the universal primers M1SS and BC2_uni_R. Processing in the source paper ran as follows. For normalization, 1 million high-quality reads, each with a distinct molecular identifier, were randomly selected from each sample. Reads with shared molecular identifiers were discarded instead of being binned into consensus sequences. CDR3 identification, clonotype clustering and error correction used MiTCR with a Q25 quality threshold and the strictest error-elimination algorithm. Lower-bound total TCR beta diversity was estimated with a nonparametric unseen species model using Euler transformation. In TCRdb, the public reads were trimmed at Q25 with fastp and aligned with MiXCR, with productive beta chains retained. When rows share a CDR3 protein, they turn into one entry using the most common DNA and genes. The V and J calls were determined by TCRdb, not by the authors. The sample table shows approximately 730,000 distinct CDR3 sequences, and approximately 43% are seen once. 20% to 25% of the sample comes from the top ten.

CDR1 and CDR2, looked up from the germline V gene (reference sequence), are MNHEY and SMNVEV. V and J lose 5 bases and 0 bases, and a span of 15 bases separates them. From its cysteine to its phenylalanine, the CDR3 spans 16 amino acids. The retained sequence is limited to the CDR3, 48 bases, with the frame set at the first base. This sequence originates from a woman aged 60 to 75 in good health. Recombination connected TRBV27 to TRBJ2-3; the D gene identity is not certain. The material sequenced was blood. The CDR3 loop reads CASSPSLTTSTDTQYF. Read as DNA, the sequence is TGTGCCAGCAGTCCATCGCTAACGACTAGCACAGATACGCAGTATTTT.